A selection of T cell receptor beta chains follows, all from one sample in a study of blood T cell repertoires in COVID-19. Data came from immunoSEQ multiplex PCR; TCRdb stores just in-frame clones and leaves some out. This sample yields under 150,000 clones, of which 75% to 90% are seen a single time; 2.3% belongs to the top ten. Sequenced sample: PBMCs or T cells enriched from blood (not recorded which). The receptors come from a woman between 45 and 65 years old who had recovered from COVID-19. Both conserved end residues are part of each CDR3. Each record gives: CDR3 length, clone size, V gene, D gene, J gene, CDR3 DNA, CDR3 protein. The D gene is left open where the match is weak. Clone size is shown for a subset of rows, as once, few, many or a class of expanded clone.

>20|-|TRBV7-3|TRBD2|TRBJ2-2
TGTGCCAGCAGTTTCATCCACGTGACTAGCGGGGGGGTCCCCACCGGGGAGCTGTTTTTT
CASSFIHVTSGGVPTGELFF
>15|-|TRBV18|-|TRBJ2-4
TGTGCCAGCTCACCACCGTTAGTAACCAAAAACATTCAGTACTTC
CASSPPLVTKNIQYF
>16|-|TRBV24-1|-|TRBJ2-3
TGTGCCACCAGTGATCCCTCGGCCGGGGGGCCAGATACGCAGTATTTT
CATSDPSAGGPDTQYF
>13|-|TRBV6-2/TRBV6-3|-|TRBJ2-7
TGTGCCAGCAGTTACTCCGGCTCCTACGAGCAGTACTTC
CASSYSGSYEQYF
>13|-|TRBV2|-|TRBJ1-2
TGTGCCAGCAGTGAAGGCAGTGACTATGGCTACACCTTC
CASSEGSDYGYTF
>14|-|TRBV15|TRBD1|TRBJ1-1
TGTGCCACCAGCAGACGGACAGGGAACACTGAAGCTTTCTTT
CATSRRTGNTEAFF
>14|-|TRBV5-1|-|TRBJ1-2
TGCGCCAGCAGCTTGTCCGACAGGACCTATGGCTACACCTTC
CASSLSDRTYGYTF
>13|-|TRBV7-7|-|TRBJ2-3
TGTGCTAGCAGCCGGAGACCCACAGATACGCAGTATTTT
CASSRRPTDTQYF
>15|-|TRBV11-2|TRBD1|TRBJ1-1
TGTGCCAGCAGCTCCGGGACAGGACCGAACACTGAAGCTTTCTTT
CASSSGTGPNTEAFF
>13|-|TRBV29-1|-|TRBJ2-3
TGCAGCGTTGCTGGGGACAACACAGATACGCAGTATTTT
CSVAGDNTDTQYF
>13|-|TRBV29-1|TRBD1|TRBJ2-7
TGCAGCGTCGAAGACAGGGGGTACGGCGAGCAGTACTTC
CSVEDRGYGEQYF
>14|once|TRBV5-1|-|TRBJ1-2
TGCGCCAGCAGCTTAGACATCCTTCAAAGTGGCTACACCTTC
CASSLDILQSGYTF
>14|-|TRBV19|TRBD1|TRBJ2-7
TGTGCCAGTAGTCTGACAGGGATCTCCTACGAGCAGTACTTC
CASSLTGISYEQYF
>13|-|TRBV4-1|-|TRBJ2-7
TGCGCCAGCGGAGACGGAGCCTCCTACGAGCAGTACTTC
CASGDGASYEQYF
>15|-|TRBV27|-|TRBJ2-7
TGTGCCAGTCTAGAATCAGGGGGGCGAAGAAGAGAGCAGTACTTC
CASLESGGRRREQYF
>17|-|TRBV2|TRBD2|TRBJ2-7
TGTGCCAGCAGCCCCCTCTGGCGGACGGGGGGGCCTAAGGTTCAGTACTTC
CASSPLWRTGGPKVQYF
>13|-|TRBV30|-|TRBJ1-1
TGTGCCTGGAGCACCCAGGAGAACACTGAAGCTTTCTTT
CAWSTQENTEAFF
>14|few|TRBV7-9|TRBD2|TRBJ2-1
TGTGCCAGCAGCTTTACTAGCGGGGTTGATGAGCAGTTCTTC
CASSFTSGVDEQFF
>11|-|TRBV20-1|-|TRBJ2-2
TGCAGTGCAAGAAAGGGGGGGGAGCTGTTTTTT
CSARKGGELFF
>14|-|TRBV9|TRBD1|TRBJ1-2
TGTGCCAGCAGCGTAGGACAGGGCAGCTATGGCTACACCTTC
CASSVGQGSYGYTF
>13|-|TRBV27|TRBD1|TRBJ1-2
TGTGCCAGCAAGGACAGGGGGAACTATGGCTACACCTTC
CASKDRGNYGYTF
>14|-|TRBV9|-|TRBJ1-2
TGTGCCAGCAGCGTAGGGTCCGAGCCCTATGGCTACACCTTC
CASSVGSEPYGYTF
>15|-|TRBV19|TRBD1|TRBJ2-3
TGTGCCAGTAGTATCCAGGGGGCTCCTTCAGGTACGCAGTATTTT
CASSIQGAPSGTQYF
>15|few|TRBV4-3|TRBD1|TRBJ1-6
TGCGCCAGCAGCCTCGGGACAGGGGTTCTGTCACCCCTCCACTTT
CASSLGTGVLSPLHF
>15|-|TRBV3-1/TRBV3-2|TRBD2|TRBJ2-2
TGTGCCAGCAGCCCATGGGGGGGAGACACCGGGGAGCTGTTTTTT
CASSPWGGDTGELFF
>15|-|TRBV4-3|TRBD1|TRBJ1-2
TGCGCCAGCAGCCAAGTCGTAGGGGGCGACTATGGCTACACCTTC
CASSQVVGGDYGYTF
>13|-|TRBV27|TRBD1|TRBJ2-7
TGTGCCAGCAGAAGACAGGGTTCGTACGAGCAGTACTTC
CASRRQGSYEQYF
>15|-|TRBV18|-|TRBJ2-7
TGTGCCAGCTCACCACTTGAGGTGGCGCCCCGCGAGCAGTACTTC
CASSPLEVAPREQYF
>13|few|TRBV24-1|-|TRBJ1-5
TGTGCCACCGGCGGGGGTAGCAATCAGCCCCAGCATTTT
CATGGGSNQPQHF
>13|-|TRBV19|-|TRBJ1-1
TGTGCCAGTAGTATCGATCTGCGAACTGAAGCTTTCTTT
CASSIDLRTEAFF
>17|-|TRBV19|-|TRBJ2-1
TGTGCCAGTAGTATTTATGGGAGCCTAAGCTCCTACAATGAGCAGTTCTTC
CASSIYGSLSSYNEQFF
>13|-|TRBV5-4|TRBD1|TRBJ2-7
TGTGCCAGCAGCTCTAGGGACAGGGGGGAGCAGTACTTC
CASSSRDRGEQYF
>14|once|TRBV19|-|TRBJ1-4
TGTGCCAGTAGTATTTTGGCAGGGGATGAAAAACTGTTTTTT
CASSILAGDEKLFF
>17|-|TRBV7-8|TRBD2|TRBJ2-2
TGTGCCAGCAGCTTAAGAAGGACTAGCGGGGTCACCGGGGAGCTGTTTTTT
CASSLRRTSGVTGELFF
>14|-|TRBV7-3|-|TRBJ1-6
TGTGCCAGCAGCGAGACATTTGGTAATTCACCCCTCCACTTT
CASSETFGNSPLHF
>14|-|TRBV7-2|TRBD2|TRBJ2-3
TGTGCCAGCAGCCCCGGGACTAGCAGAGATACGCAGTATTTT
CASSPGTSRDTQYF
>14|-|TRBV9|-|TRBJ2-7
TGTGCCAGCAGCGTAGGTGTCAAATCCTACGAGCAGTACTTC
CASSVGVKSYEQYF
>16|-|TRBV4-3|-|TRBJ1-1
TGCGCCAGCAGCCAAGGGAGCCTGGATTGGGTCACTGAAGCTTTCTTT
CASSQGSLDWVTEAFF
>13|-|TRBV19|-|TRBJ1-2
TGTGCCAGTAGTATACAGGGCCCCTATGGCTACACCTTC
CASSIQGPYGYTF
>17|-|TRBV19|TRBD2|TRBJ2-1
TGTGCCAGTAGTATAAACGAAATAGCGGGGGGGGACAATGAGCAGTTCTTC
CASSINEIAGGDNEQFF
>15|-|TRBV7-9|-|TRBJ1-1
TGTGCCAGCAGCTTAGCGCTGGACAGGAACACTGAAGCTTTCTTT
CASSLALDRNTEAFF
>14|-|TRBV19|TRBD1|TRBJ1-1
TGTGCCAGTAGTATCGGGACAGGGGGCACTGAAGCTTTCTTT
CASSIGTGGTEAFF
>12|-|TRBV30|-|TRBJ2-7
TGTGCCTGGGGGGGGGCGAATTACGAGCAGTACTTC
CAWGGANYEQYF
>13|-|TRBV7-9|-|TRBJ2-5
TGTGCCAGCAGCTGGGGACACAAAGAGACCCAGTACTTC
CASSWGHKETQYF
>15|-|TRBV5-1|-|TRBJ2-1
TGCGCCAGCAGCTTGCCCCCCAGGGAAGGGGATGAGCAGTTCTTC
CASSLPPREGDEQFF
>12|-|TRBV4-1|-|TRBJ1-4
TGCGCCAGTGGCGACAGTCCCCGAAAACTGTTTTTT
CASGDSPRKLFF
>14|-|TRBV30|-|TRBJ2-2
TGTGCCTGGAGTGGTAGCCTCACCACCGGGGAGCTGTTTTTT
CAWSGSLTTGELFF
>17|-|TRBV27|-|TRBJ2-4
TGTGCCAGCAGTTTAGGATTCCGGGGGTCTGGCAAAAACATTCAGTACTTC
CASSLGFRGSGKNIQYF
>12|-|TRBV10-1|-|TRBJ2-2
TGCGCCAGCAGTTCAAACACCGGGGAGCTGTTTTTT
CASSSNTGELFF
>16|-|TRBV28|TRBD1|TRBJ1-2
TGTGCCAGCAGTTTATCAGGACAGGGGGGAATCTATGGCTACACCTTC
CASSLSGQGGIYGYTF
>17|-|TRBV19|TRBD2|TRBJ2-2
TGTGCCAGTAGTATAGATCTGGGACTAGCGGTCACCGGGGAGCTGTTTTTT
CASSIDLGLAVTGELFF
>15|once|TRBV5-1|-|TRBJ1-1
TGCGCCAGCAGCTTGATTCAGGGCGGGAACACTGAAGCTTTCTTT
CASSLIQGGNTEAFF
>13|-|TRBV30|TRBD1|TRBJ1-2
TGTGCCTTGTCTGAGGACAGGGGCTATGGCTACACCTTC
CALSEDRGYGYTF
>17|-|TRBV5-6|-|TRBJ1-3
TGTGCCAGCAGCATGGGACCGCGGACTTTCTCTGGAAACACCATATATTTT
CASSMGPRTFSGNTIYF